The 30 T cell receptor beta chains listed next were all sequenced from one sample in a study of cytomegalovirus exposure and HLA in healthy donors. The PCR had 60 Vbeta and 13 Jbeta primers. Assay used: immunoSEQ multiplex PCR; TCRdb lists only in-frame clones, some missing. The sample comprises some 200,000 clones, about three quarters of which are singletons, and around 15% rests with the top ten. Sequenced input: PBMCs. Receptor source: a middle-aged man in good health and CMV-seronegative.

This chain connects TRBV6-5 to TRBJ1-2; 8 bases agree with TRBD1. CDR3 length: 13 amino acids. The germline V gene encodes CDR1 MNHEY and CDR2 SVGAGI. Trimming cost V 5 bases and J 4 bases; bases outside gene matches: 3. The CDR3 coding sequence is TGTGCCAGCAGTCCCGACAGGGGCTATGGCTACACCTTC. Encoded protein: CASSPDRGYGYTF.

The sample holds a few counts of this clone. The chain recombines TRBV2 with TRBJ1-1; tentative D call: TRBD1 (5 bases). The CDR3 covers 13 residues. Germline CDR1 reads SNHLY; CDR2 reads FYNNEI. Trimming took 10 bases from V and 1 from J, leaving 13 bases between them. CDR3 DNA: TGTGCCAACCCCAGAGGACAGAACACTGAAGCTTTCTTT. Translated, it gives CANPRGQNTEAFF.

This clone was recorded only once. This chain links TRBV5-4 with TRBJ1-2; no reliable D call. The CDR3 covers 15 residues. Germline V gene data show CDR1 as SGHNT and CDR2 as YYREEE (reference sequence). V lost 4 bases, J lost 2 bases, and 15 bases lay in between. CDR3 in amino acids: CASSLPATENYGYTF. The CDR3 nucleotides are TGTGCCAGCAGCCTTCCCGCGACGGAGAACTATGGCTACACCTTC.

The rearrangement joins TRBV7-9 to TRBJ1-4; D remains unclear. The CDR3 covers 13 residues. V lost 2 bases to trimming and J lost 5 bases, with 6 bases between them. From germline, CDR1 is SEHNR and CDR2 FQNEAQ (reference sequence). CDR3 nucleotides: TGTGCCAGCAGCTTACAGTCAAATGAAAAACTGTTTTTT. It encodes CASSLQSNEKLFF.

This clone was seen once. The chain couples TRBV7-2 to TRBJ2-3, with no clear D. The germline gives CDR1 SGHTA, CDR2 FQGNSA. V gave up 5 bases and J gave up 7 bases, with 13 bases separating them. The CDR3 contains 13 residues. The CDR3, as DNA: TGTGCCAGCAGCGCCCCGACTTCACATACGCAGTATTTT. This gives the protein CASSAPTSHTQYF.

The chain uses TRBV4-1 and TRBJ1-4; TRBD1 might be the D (5 bases). The CDR3 totals 17 residues. Germline V lookup: CDR1 MGHRA, CDR2 YSYEKL. V gave up 3 bases and J gave up 4 bases, with 18 bases separating them. The DNA for the CDR3 is TGCGCCAGCAGCCATATAAGTTTGACAGCCTTTAATGAAAAACTGTTTTTT. Its protein is CASSHISLTAFNEKLFF.

The chain combines TRBV7-2 with TRBJ1-1; D not certain. Germline CDR1 reads SGHTA; CDR2 reads FQGNSA. CDR3 size: 16 residues. Trimming stripped 2 bases from V and 0 bases from J, with 13 bases between. In DNA form, the CDR3 reads TGTGCCAGCAGCTTAAAATACAACAGCTTGAACACTGAAGCTTTCTTT. This translates into CASSLKYNSLNTEAFF. The whole variable domain, filled in from reference TRBV7-2 and TRBJ1-1, reads GAGVSQSPSNKVTEKGKDVELRCDPISGHTALYWYRQSLGQGLEFLIYFQGNSAPDKSGLPSDRFSAERTGGSVSTLTIQRTQQEDSAVYLCASSLKYNSLNTEAFFGQGTRLTVV.

This clone has a single count. V usage is TRBV19 and J usage is TRBJ2-7; D might be TRBD1 (6 bases). Between the trimmed V and J ends, which lost 5 bases and 0 bases, there was a span of 14 bases. From germline, CDR1 is LNHDA and CDR2 SQIVND (reference sequence). There are 15 residues in the CDR3. The CDR3 loop reads CASSGGLSTSYEQYF. In nucleotides, the CDR3 is TGTGCCAGTAGTGGGGGCCTCAGCACCTCCTACGAGCAGTACTTC.

The gene calls are TRBV9 and TRBJ2-3, with 7 bases lining up with TRBD1. Germline CDR1 SGDLS, CDR2 YYNGEE. The CDR3 runs 15 residues. The trim removed 0 bases at V and 6 bases at J, leaving 7 bases unmatched. The CDR3 region is CASSVAWTGLDTQYF. Written as DNA, the CDR3 is TGTGCCAGCAGCGTAGCTTGGACAGGTCTGGATACGCAGTATTTT.

The rearrangement uses TRBV7-3 and TRBJ1-1; D call uncertain. The V gene's germline CDR1 is SGHTA and CDR2 FQGTGA. The CDR3 is 15 residues long. The V end lost 2 bases, the J end lost 2 bases, and 12 bases lay between the germline ends. The CDR3 reads CASSLVGVLNTEAFF. The CDR3 nucleotides read TGTGCCAGCAGCTTAGTCGGAGTCCTAAACACTGAAGCTTTCTTT. Variable domain in full (rest from reference TRBV7-3 and TRBJ1-1): GAGVSQTPSNKVTEKGKYVELRCDPISGHTALYWYRQSLGQGPEFLIYFQGTGAADDSGLPNDRFFAVRPEGSVSTLKIQRTERGDSAVYLCASSLVGVLNTEAFFGQGTRLTVV.

The chain employs TRBV4-1 and TRBJ2-1; D unresolved. CDR1 and CDR2 from the germline V gene are MGHRA and YSYEKL. This CDR3 has 13 residues. Trimming pared 0 bases from V and 9 bases from J, leaving 9 bases between. The chain's CDR3 is CASSQELRSEQFF. CDR3 nucleotides: TGCGCCAGCAGCCAAGAGTTAAGGAGTGAGCAGTTCTTC.

The chain uses TRBV10-3 and TRBJ1-2; unclear D gene. V lost 3 bases to trimming and J lost 0 bases, with 8 bases between them. CDR1 is ENHRY, CDR2 SYGVKD, per germline. The CDR3 totals 14 residues. CDR3 amino acids: CAISEQRANYGYTF. CDR3 coding DNA: TGTGCCATCAGTGAACAGAGAGCTAACTATGGCTACACCTTC.

The chain recombines TRBV6-1 with TRBJ2-1; TRBD2 matches 9 bases. The ends lost 8 bases at V and 6 bases at J; junction bases unmatched: 5. Germline V gene lookup returns CDR1 MNHNS and CDR2 SASEGT. The CDR3 runs 13 residues. CDR3 DNA: TGTGCCAGCTTGCGGGGGGGCCTCAATGAGCAGTTCTTC. Amino acids: CASLRGGLNEQFF.

The gene calls are TRBV7-2 and TRBJ2-7; D gene unclear. The V end lost 1 base, the J end lost 1 base, and 14 bases lay between the germline ends. Per germline, CDR1 SGHTA and CDR2 FQGNSA. The CDR3 runs 16 residues. For the CDR3, the DNA is TGTGCCAGCAGCTTAGGCTCAGGTGGCGCTTCCTACGAGCAGTACTTC. Protein product: CASSLGSGGASYEQYF.

This clone was counted a single time. The rearrangement links TRBV19 to TRBJ2-3, with a possible D match to TRBD2 (6 bases). CDR1 and CDR2 from the germline V gene are LNHDA and SQIVND (reference sequence). V gave up 2 bases and J gave up 2 bases, with 23 bases separating them. The CDR3 has 19 amino acids. The CDR3 here is CASSITGTGGGNYTDTQYF. In DNA, the CDR3 is TGTGCCAGTAGTATAACGGGGACCGGAGGAGGGAACTACACAGATACGCAGTATTTT.

This clone was found once. This rearrangement joins TRBV2 to TRBJ2-7; TRBD1 matches at 7 bases. Per germline, CDR1 SNHLY and CDR2 FYNNEI. The CDR3 is 15 amino acids. With 2 bases clipped from V and 0 bases from J, the junction kept 4 bases outside the gene matches. The CDR3 loop is CASSESWDSSYEQYF. DNA for the CDR3: TGTGCCAGCAGTGAAAGCTGGGACAGCTCCTACGAGCAGTACTTC.

This chain connects TRBV5-4 to TRBJ2-3; 8 nucleotides align to TRBD1. The CDR3 is made up of 16 amino acids. After removal of 0 bases from V and 1 base from J, the junction contained 4 bases not matched to a gene. The germline gives CDR1 SGHNT, CDR2 YYREEE (reference sequence). In DNA form, the CDR3 reads TGTGCCAGCAGCTTGGCTCCGGGACAGGGCACAGATACGCAGTATTTT. It yields the protein CASSLAPGQGTDTQYF. Using reference TRBV5-4 and TRBJ2-3 for the parts outside the CDR3, the full variable domain is ETGVTQSPTHLIKTRGQQVTLRCSSQSGHNTVSWYQQALGQGPQFIFQYYREEENGRGNFPPRFSGLQFPNYSSELNVNALELDDSALYLCASSLAPGQGTDTQYFGPGTRLTVL.

The chain combines TRBV7-2 with TRBJ1-5; 9 nucleotides align to TRBD1. Germline V CDR1 and CDR2: SGHTA, FQGNSA. Trimming removed 3 bases from V and 6 bases from J; junction bases left unmatched: 3. This CDR3 is 14 amino acids long. The CDR3, as DNA: TGTGCCAGCAGCTTTTTACAGGGGGCTCAGCCCCAGCATTTT. Protein sequence: CASSFLQGAQPQHF. The entire variable domain, with the rest obtained from reference TRBV7-2 and TRBJ1-5, is as follows: GAGVSQSPSNKVTEKGKDVELRCDPISGHTALYWYRQSLGQGLEFLIYFQGNSAPDKSGLPSDRFSAERTGGSVSTLTIQRTQQEDSAVYLCASSFLQGAQPQHFGDGTRLSIL.

The chain uses TRBV27 and TRBJ2-4, with D possibly being TRBD2 (5 bases). Trimming stripped 10 bases from V and 2 bases from J, with 12 bases between. Per the germline V gene, CDR1 is MNHEY and CDR2 is SMNVEV (reference sequence). This CDR3 comprises 13 residues. In nucleotides, the CDR3 is TGTGCCATTGGAGGCTCAACCAAAAACATTCAGTACTTC. Translated: CAIGGSTKNIQYF.

The rearrangement joins TRBV29-1 to TRBJ1-4, with 8 bases aligning to TRBD1. CDR1 is SQVTM and CDR2 is ANQGSEA in the germline V gene. The CDR3 runs 12 residues. V trimming: 4 bases; J trimming: 6 bases; junction bases outside the gene matches: 1. The CDR3 bases are TGCAGCGTTGTGGGACAGGATGAAAAACTGTTTTTT. The encoded protein is CSVVGQDEKLFF. Variable domain in full (rest from reference TRBV29-1 and TRBJ1-4): SAVISQKPSRDICQRGTSLTIQCQVDSQVTMMFWYRQQPGQSLTLIATANQGSEATYESGFVIDKFPISRPNLTFSTLTVSNMSPEDSSIYLCSVVGQDEKLFFGSGTQLSVL.

This chain uses TRBV19 with TRBJ1-2; D remains unclear. CDR1 and CDR2 from the germline V gene are LNHDA and SQIVND (reference sequence). Trimming stripped 4 bases from V and 5 bases from J, with 14 bases between. CDR3 length: 14 residues. The chain's CDR3 is CASSRRGSGYGYTF. Here the CDR3 DNA reads TGTGCCAGTAGTAGGCGGGGAAGCGGGTATGGCTACACCTTC.

This clone was counted a few times. The chain links TRBV29-1 to TRBJ2-5; no definite D call. CDR1 SQVTM and CDR2 ANQGSEA come from the germline V gene. V was pared by 0 bases and J by 7 bases, with 15 bases between. The CDR3 loop spans 14 amino acids. The CDR3 here is CSVEDALAFRTQYF. The CDR3 DNA reads TGCAGCGTTGAAGATGCACTTGCTTTTAGGACCCAGTACTTC. Full variable domain (rest looked up from reference TRBV29-1 and TRBJ2-5): SAVISQKPSRDICQRGTSLTIQCQVDSQVTMMFWYRQQPGQSLTLIATANQGSEATYESGFVIDKFPISRPNLTFSTLTVSNMSPEDSSIYLCSVEDALAFRTQYFGPGTRLLVL.

The V gene is TRBV2, the J gene TRBJ1-5; D perhaps matches TRBD1 (6 bases). Trimming stripped 6 bases from V and 6 bases from J, with 18 bases between. Germline-derived CDR1 and CDR2 are SNHLY and FYNNEI. CDR3 length equals 15 residues. The CDR3 reads CASSLRGAWGQPQHF. The DNA of the CDR3 is TGTGCCAGCAGCCTCCGGGGGGCTTGGGGTCAGCCCCAGCATTTT.

The genes are TRBV28 and TRBJ1-5; TRBD1 agrees at 8 bases. Germline loops: CDR1 MDHEN, CDR2 SYDVKM. The trim removed 2 bases at V and 4 bases at J, leaving 10 bases unmatched. The CDR3 is 17 residues long. The CDR3 DNA reads as TGTGCCAGCAGTTTAAGCGTGGCAGGGGGCTGGAATCAGCCCCAGCATTTT. Its translation: CASSLSVAGGWNQPQHF.

V usage is TRBV6-9 and J usage is TRBJ1-2; TRBD1 might be the D (6 bases). The V gene's germline CDR1 is MNHGY and CDR2 SVAAGI. The CDR3 totals 13 residues. V was pared by 2 bases and J by 6 bases, with 10 bases between. The CDR3 DNA reads TGTGCCAGCAGTTATCCCAGGGGACATGGCTACACCTTC. Amino acid sequence: CASSYPRGHGYTF.

This chain uses TRBV7-2 with TRBJ2-7, with 7 positions matching TRBD1. The CDR3 spans 14 residues. CDR1 SGHTA and CDR2 FQGNSA come from the germline V gene. With V trimmed by 6 bases and J by 1 base, 6 bases remained unmatched. The chain's CDR3 is CASSPRTGSYEQYF. CDR3 nucleotide sequence: TGTGCCAGCAGTCCAAGGACAGGTTCCTACGAGCAGTACTTC.

V usage is TRBV9 and J usage is TRBJ2-1, with TRBD2 identical over 7 bases. With V trimmed by 0 bases and J by 3 bases, 0 bases remained unmatched. Germline lookup yields CDR1 SGDLS and CDR2 YYNGEE. This CDR3 is 14 amino acids long. The CDR3 region has the DNA TGTGCCAGCAGCGTAGGGACTAGCTACAATGAGCAGTTCTTC. The encoded protein is CASSVGTSYNEQFF. The variable domain in full, with the rest retrieved from reference TRBV9 and TRBJ2-1, is DSGVTQTPKHLITATGQRVTLRCSPRSGDLSVYWYQQSLDQGLQFLIQYYNGEERAKGNILERFSAQQFPDLHSELNLSSLELGDSALYFCASSVGTSYNEQFFGPGTRLTVL.

The V and J genes are TRBV7-9 and TRBJ1-5; D unresolved. The V gene lost 7 bases and the J gene lost 4 bases, with 14 bases spanning the gap. The germline V gene has CDR1 SEHNR and CDR2 FQNEAQ (reference sequence). The CDR3 consists of 14 residues. The CDR3 coding sequence is TGTGCCAGCAATGAGCTAGGCGGGAATCAGCCCCAGCATTTT. Its protein is CASNELGGNQPQHF.

The chain has TRBV9 and TRBJ2-5, with D perhaps TRBD1 (5 bases). V was shortened by 0 bases and J by 4 bases, with 10 bases between the two germline ends. This CDR3 is 14 amino acids long. The germline CDR1 and CDR2 sequences are SGDLS and YYNGEE. The CDR3 region has the DNA TGTGCCAGCAGCGTAGGGCAGGGCGGAGAGACCCAGTACTTC. This encodes CASSVGQGGETQYF.

This clone was observed a single time. Other nucleotide sequences in the sample specify the same CDR3. This chain connects TRBV7-2 to TRBJ2-5, with TRBD2 matching 13 bases. CDR1 is SGHTA and CDR2 is FQGNSA in the germline V gene. The junction had 5 bases not matched to a gene; V was cut back by 5 bases and J by 2 bases. The CDR3 contains 16 residues. CDR3 residues: CASSASTSGGQETQYF. DNA for the CDR3: TGTGCCAGCAGCGCCTCGACTAGCGGGGGGCAAGAGACCCAGTACTTC.